The 9 T cell receptor beta chains given below trace back to one sample, sequenced in a study of Ad26.COV2.S vaccination and SARS-CoV-2 variants. The data were produced by immunoSEQ multiplex PCR, yet TCRdb's version contains in-frame clones alone and is incomplete. The profile shows about 390,000 clones, approximately 91% of them singletons. Indicated treatment: 15 to 20 received Ad26.COV2.S at low or high dose, single or two shots; 5 received placebo; per-sample allocation not given. Vaccine and placebo recipients were sampled on day 63 after the first injection. The material sequenced was peripheral blood, taken in a trial of Ad26.COV2.S vaccine versus placebo. The receptors originated from a person aged 18 to 65 who received the Ad26.COV2.S COVID-19 vaccine or a placebo.

The rearrangement uses TRBV4-3 and TRBJ1-4; D call uncertain. Trimming pared 0 bases from V and 8 bases from J, leaving 13 bases between. CDR3 length: 15 residues. Germline CDR1 reads LGHNA; CDR2 reads YSLEER. CDR3 amino acids: CASSQEVLGWEKLFF. CDR3 nucleotide sequence: TGCGCCAGCAGCCAAGAAGTCTTGGGTTGGGAAAAACTGTTTTTT.

The CDR3 spells CASSLGEGRESEAFF. The CDR3 DNA is TGCGCCAGCAGCTTGGGGGAGGGTAGGGAATCTGAAGCTTTCTTT. V usage is TRBV5-1 and J usage is TRBJ1-1, with unresolved D. The CDR3 has 15 residues. Trimming took off 0 bases at V and 6 bases at J, with 15 bases between the two ends. Germline V lookup: CDR1 SGHRS, CDR2 YFSETQ.

This clone was observed once. The CDR3: CASSFRDIYEQFF. The CDR3 region has the DNA TGTGCCAGCAGCTTCCGGGACATATATGAGCAGTTCTTC. The chain carries TRBV7-9 and TRBJ2-1, with a possible D match to TRBD1 (6 bases). This CDR3 has 13 amino acids. The V gene lost 3 bases and the J gene lost 8 bases, with 11 bases spanning the gap. In germline, CDR1 is SEHNR, CDR2 FQNEAQ (reference sequence).

V usage is TRBV3-1 (or the pseudogene TRBV3-2) and J usage is TRBJ1-1, with unresolved D. Germline CDR1 is LGHDT and CDR2 is YNNKEL (reference sequence). The CDR3 consists of 14 residues. The V end was cut by 1 base, the J end by 5 bases, with 11 bases between. In nucleotides, the CDR3 is TGTGCCAGCAGCCAAGTGCCCCGGGGTACTGAAGCTTTCTTT. Residues: CASSQVPRGTEAFF.

The CDR3 DNA is TGCGCCAGCAGCCCCTCGGGGAGGACTGAAGCTTTCTTT. This translates into CASSPSGRTEAFF. The chain recombines TRBV5-1 with TRBJ1-1; D is unclear. From germline, CDR1 is SGHRS and CDR2 YFSETQ. The CDR3 contains 13 residues. The V gene lost 4 bases and the J gene lost 5 bases, with 12 bases spanning the gap. Together with reference TRBV5-1 and TRBJ1-1, the CDR3 gives the full variable domain: KAGVTQTPRYLIKTRGQQVTLSCSPISGHRSVSWYQQTPGQGLQFLFEYFSETQRNKGNFPGRFSGRQFSNSRSEMNVSTLELGDSALYLCASSPSGRTEAFFGQGTRLTVV.

V and J are TRBV7-9 and TRBJ2-1; D not resolved. Germline-derived CDR1 and CDR2 are SEHNR and FQNEAQ (reference sequence). V dropped 5 bases and J dropped 6 bases, with 8 bases sitting between them. The length of the CDR3 is 12 residues. CDR3: CASSPTTNEQFF. DNA of the CDR3: TGTGCCAGCAGCCCTACCACCAATGAGCAGTTCTTC.

The chain recombines TRBV5-1 with TRBJ1-3, with D possibly being TRBD1 (5 bases). Germline V lookup: CDR1 SGHRS, CDR2 YFSETQ. V was cut by 4 bases and J by 7 bases, with 21 bases left in between. The CDR3 runs to 16 residues. CDR3 in DNA: TGCGCCAGCAGCCAGACGGGACGGATTGGGTTTAACACCATATATTTT. Protein product: CASSQTGRIGFNTIYF.

This chain joins TRBV18 and TRBJ2-1; D tentatively fits TRBD1 or TRBD2 (5 bases each). The length of the CDR3 is 16 residues. Trimming pared 2 bases from V and 2 bases from J, leaving 13 bases between. The germline CDR1 and CDR2 sequences are KGHSH and LQKENI. The CDR3: CASSPGDRIAYNEQFF. CDR3 nucleotides: TGTGCCAGCTCACCAGGGGACCGAATCGCCTACAATGAGCAGTTCTTC.

The chain uses TRBV19 and TRBJ2-7; D uncertain. Trimming shortened V by 5 bases and J by 4 bases, and 9 bases separated the two germline ends. Germline CDR1 is LNHDA and CDR2 is SQIVND (reference sequence). This CDR3 region has 12 residues. As DNA, the CDR3 is TGTGCCAGTAGTGAAGGAGAATACGAGCAGTACTTC. Translated, it gives CASSEGEYEQYF.